The 10 T cell receptor beta chains below were found in one sample sequenced in a study of cytomegalovirus exposure and HLA in healthy donors (dated by TCRdb to 2015 to 2018). The receptor library was made with the immunoSEQ multiplex PCR assay. A mixture of 60 forward primers for TCR Vbeta segments and 13 reverse primers for TCR Jbeta segments was used in the multiplex PCR. TCRdb stores this immuneACCESS table with in-frame sequences only. Part of the clones is absent; in the studies checked, under half of the shortfall reflects unresolved V genes, and no reason is known for the rest. The table for this sample shows roughly 100,000 clones. 15% of the sample is in the top ten clones. Specimen: PBMCs. These receptors were taken from a middle-aged man in good health and CMV-seropositive.

CDR3 in DNA: TGTGCCTGTACGGCGGGGTACAATGAGCAGTTCTTC. Translation: CACTAGYNEQFF. The chain carries TRBV6-5 and TRBJ2-1, with TRBD2 as a possible D gene (6 bases). V dropped 11 bases and J dropped 4 bases, with 12 bases sitting between them. The length of the CDR3 is 12 residues. Germline loops: CDR1 MNHEY, CDR2 SVGAGI.

The rearrangement joins TRBV11-2 to TRBJ2-5; D is undetermined. The V end was cut by 1 base, the J end by 6 bases, with 9 bases between. The CDR3 length is 13 residues. Germline lookup yields CDR1 SGHAT and CDR2 FQNNGV. The CDR3 DNA follows: TGTGCCAGCAGCTTAGCACATATAAAGACCCAGTACTTC. This sequence encodes CASSLAHIKTQYF.

This sequence joins TRBV20-1 and TRBJ2-1; D is perhaps TRBD2 (5 bases). V was pared by 7 bases and J by 7 bases, with 8 bases between. CDR3 length: 10 residues. CDR1 is DFQATT and CDR2 is SNEGSKA in the germline V gene (reference sequence). The CDR3, as DNA: TGCAGTGGTCTAGCTAATGAGCAGTTCTTC. Protein sequence: CSGLANEQFF.

The chain joins TRBV5-1 to TRBJ1-1; D gene uncertain. Germline CDR1 and CDR2: SGHRS and YFSETQ. CDR3 length equals 11 residues. The V end was cut by 5 bases, the J end by 3 bases, with 5 bases between. The CDR3 sequence: CASRRDTEAFF. CDR3 DNA: TGCGCCAGCAGGAGGGACACTGAAGCTTTCTTT. The whole variable domain, filled in from reference TRBV5-1 and TRBJ1-1, reads KAGVTQTPRYLIKTRGQQVTLSCSPISGHRSVSWYQQTPGQGLQFLFEYFSETQRNKGNFPGRFSGRQFSNSRSEMNVSTLELGDSALYLCASRRDTEAFFGQGTRLTVV.

The rearrangement links TRBV1 to TRBJ2-7; whether TRBD2, the table's D call, matches the DNA was not checked. TRBV1 is listed as a pseudogene. The CDR3 runs 18 residues. The CDR3, as DNA: TGCACCAGCAGCCGTCTAGGACTAGCGGGGAGGAGAGCCTACGAGCAGTACGTC. This codes for CTSSRLGLAGRRAYEQYV.

CDR3 sequence reads: CASTYRLVGTGELFF. CDR3 in DNA: TGCGCCAGCACCTACCGACTAGTAGGCACCGGGGAGCTGTTTTTT. This rearrangement joins TRBV5-1 to TRBJ2-2; a possible D gene is TRBD2 (6 bases). The CDR3 loop spans 15 amino acids. CDR1 is SGHRS, CDR2 YFSETQ, per germline. Trimming removed 6 bases from V and 4 bases from J, with 16 bases in between.

The V call is TRBV27, the J call TRBJ2-7, with TRBD1 identical over 11 bases. Germline V gives CDR1 MNHEY, CDR2 SMNVEV (reference sequence). The CDR3 covers 14 residues. V was pared by 5 bases and J by 4 bases, with 4 bases of the junction left unmatched. In DNA, the CDR3 is TGTGCCAGCAGTACCGGGACAGGGGGATACGAGCAGTACTTC. Amino acid sequence: CASSTGTGGYEQYF.

The chain carries TRBV5-1 and TRBJ1-2; 9 positions match TRBD1. Germline assignment: CDR1 SGHRS and CDR2 YFSETQ. The CDR3 is 16 amino acids. With 5 bases clipped from V and 5 bases from J, the junction kept 13 bases outside the gene matches. This CDR3 is CASRPPTGGNGYGYTF. In nucleotides, the CDR3 is TGCGCCAGCAGACCCCCGACAGGGGGGAATGGGTATGGCTACACCTTC.

The V call is TRBV30, the J call TRBJ1-4; 7 nucleotides match TRBD1. V shed 8 bases, J shed 2 bases, and the junction held 5 bases outside the gene matches. CDR3 length equals 13 residues. Germline CDR1 GTSNPN, CDR2 SVGIG (reference sequence). This CDR3 is CALRQGTNEKLFF. The CDR3 nucleotides read TGTGCCCTAAGACAGGGCACTAATGAAAAACTGTTTTTT.

The rearrangement uses TRBV7-2 and TRBJ2-1; tentatively, D is TRBD2 (5 bases). CDR3 length equals 15 residues. Between the trimmed V and J ends, which lost 4 bases and 6 bases, there was a span of 16 bases. Germline V gene data show CDR1 as SGHTA and CDR2 as FQGNSA. DNA of the CDR3: TGTGCCAGCAGCTCCCAACCCCTAGCACCCAATGAGCAGTTCTTC. Protein sequence: CASSSQPLAPNEQFF. Full variable domain (remainder filled in from reference TRBV7-2 and TRBJ2-1): GAGVSQSPSNKVTEKGKDVELRCDPISGHTALYWYRQSLGQGLEFLIYFQGNSAPDKSGLPSDRFSAERTGGSVSTLTIQRTQQEDSAVYLCASSSQPLAPNEQFFGPGTRLTVL.